Following are 14 T cell receptor beta chains from one sample sequenced in a study of blood T cell repertoires in COVID-19. Using immunoSEQ multiplex PCR, the repertoire was profiled, and TCRdb retains in-frame clones only, with some absent. The sample yields 150,000 to 200,000 clones, approximately 79% seen once. The sample consisted of peripheral blood. Receptor source: a man aged 25-40 years with active or convalescent COVID-19.

This clone was seen a single time. The chain combines TRBV6-6 with TRBJ1-3; D perhaps matches TRBD1 (6 bases). The V end lost 8 bases, the J end lost 0 bases, and 14 bases lay between the germline ends. Germline V gene lookup returns CDR1 MNHNY and CDR2 SVGAGI (reference sequence). This CDR3 is 15 amino acids long. DNA for the CDR3: TGTGCCAGCCTCCGCGACAGGCTCTCTGGAAACACCATATATTTT. It encodes CASLRDRLSGNTIYF.

This clone appeared a single time. The chain uses TRBV19 and TRBJ2-7, with 14 bases identical to TRBD2. The germline V gene encodes CDR1 LNHDA and CDR2 SQIVND (reference sequence). This CDR3 has 16 amino acids. With V trimmed by 5 bases and J by 3 bases, 6 bases remained unmatched. In nucleotides, the CDR3 is TGTGCCAGTAGTGGGGGACTAGCGGGAGAGGGCTACGAGCAGTACTTC. It specifies CASSGGLAGEGYEQYF.

The rearrangement links TRBV11-2 to TRBJ2-5; unclear D gene. The CDR3 loop spans 14 amino acids. CDR1 and CDR2 (germline): SGHAT, FQNNGV. Between the trimmed V and J ends, which lost 1 base and 2 bases, there was a span of 8 bases. CDR3 amino acids: CASSLGSVQETQYF. The CDR3 bases are TGTGCCAGCAGCTTAGGGTCGGTACAAGAGACCCAGTACTTC.

The chain has TRBV5-1 and TRBJ1-5; tentatively, D is TRBD1 (6 bases). Looked up from germline, CDR1 is SGHRS and CDR2 is YFSETQ. The V end was cut by 4 bases, the J end by 7 bases, with 18 bases between. This CDR3 has 15 residues. DNA for the CDR3: TGCGCCAGCAGCATAGACGACAGGCTCGGGCAGCCCCAGCATTTT. Amino acid sequence: CASSIDDRLGQPQHF.

The genes are TRBV6-1 and TRBJ2-2, with D possibly matching TRBD1 (5 bases). V was cut by 2 bases and J by 2 bases, with 9 bases left in between. CDR3 length equals 15 residues. CDR1 MNHNS and CDR2 SASEGT come from the germline V gene. The CDR3 region is CASSERRGNTGELFF. The DNA for the CDR3 is TGTGCCAGCAGTGAAAGAAGGGGAAACACCGGGGAGCTGTTTTTT.

The rearrangement links TRBV2 to TRBJ1-2; 9 bases fit TRBD1. The germline CDR1 and CDR2 sequences are SNHLY and FYNNEI. After removal of 3 bases from V and 6 bases from J, the junction contained 8 bases not matched to a gene. The CDR3 covers 15 residues. CDR3 nucleotide sequence: TGTGCCAGCAGTGAGAGGGGACAGGGATCTGATGGCTACACCTTC. Encoded protein: CASSERGQGSDGYTF. The whole variable domain, remainder taken from reference TRBV2 and TRBJ1-2, is EPEVTQTPSHQVTQMGQEVILRCVPISNHLYFYWYRQILGQKVEFLVSFYNNEISEKSEIFDDQFSVERPDGSNFTLKIRSTKLEDSAMYFCASSERGQGSDGYTFGSGTRLTVV.

The chain recombines TRBV12-2 with TRBJ2-5; whether TRBD2, the table's D call, matches the DNA was not checked. TRBV12-2 is recorded as a pseudogene. CDR3 size: 13 residues. This CDR3 reads CASRLAGKETQYF. CDR3 coding DNA: TGTGCAAGTCGCTTAGCCGGGAAAGAGACCCAGTACTTC.

This chain uses TRBV2 with TRBJ1-5; unclear D gene. Trimming took 7 bases from V and 4 from J, leaving 14 bases between them. This CDR3 is built from 14 residues. Germline V CDR1 and CDR2: SNHLY, FYNNEI. The CDR3 coding sequence is TGTGCCAGCAAATTTGCCACAGCTAATCAGCCCCAGCATTTT. This translates into CASKFATANQPQHF.

The V gene is TRBV20-1, the J gene TRBJ1-5; D ambiguous. CDR1 DFQATT and CDR2 SNEGSKA come from the germline V gene (reference sequence). The CDR3 runs 14 residues. V gave up 3 bases and J gave up 0 bases, with 9 bases separating them. Written as DNA, the CDR3 is TGCAGTGCTAGTCCGGCGGTTAGCAATCAGCCCCAGCATTTT. Its protein product is CSASPAVSNQPQHF.

CDR3 in amino acids: CASSVEHRINYGYTF. In nucleotides, the CDR3 is TGTGCCAGCAGCGTAGAGCACAGGATAAACTATGGCTACACCTTC. V gene TRBV9 combines with J gene TRBJ1-2; a possible D gene is TRBD1 (5 bases). This CDR3 has 15 residues. With 0 bases removed from V and 2 bases from J, the gap between germline ends came to 11 bases. Looked up from germline, CDR1 is SGDLS and CDR2 is YYNGEE. The variable domain in full, with the rest retrieved from reference TRBV9 and TRBJ1-2, is DSGVTQTPKHLITATGQRVTLRCSPRSGDLSVYWYQQSLDQGLQFLIQYYNGEERAKGNILERFSAQQFPDLHSELNLSSLELGDSALYFCASSVEHRINYGYTFGSGTRLTVV.

The chain employs TRBV15 and TRBJ1-1; D is ambiguous. CDR1 and CDR2 (germline): LNHNV, YYDKDF (reference sequence). The CDR3 length is 13 residues. Trimming took 8 bases from V and 1 from J, leaving 11 bases between them. In DNA form, the CDR3 reads TGTGCCACCTCCCCACGAGGGAACACTGAAGCTTTCTTT. The encoded protein is CATSPRGNTEAFF.

The chain joins TRBV27 to TRBJ1-2; 8 nucleotides agree with TRBD1. CDR3 length: 14 amino acids. Germline-derived CDR1 and CDR2 are MNHEY and SMNVEV (reference sequence). Trimming cost V 4 bases and J 4 bases; bases outside gene matches: 5. The CDR3 DNA reads TGTGCCAGCAGTTCCGGACAGGGTGGCTATGGCTACACCTTC. It is translated as CASSSGQGGYGYTF.

The chain carries TRBV25-1 and TRBJ1-1, with D perhaps matching TRBD1 (5 bases). V was cut by 4 bases and J by 5 bases, with 8 bases left in between. The V gene's germline CDR1 is MGHDK and CDR2 SYGVNS. This CDR3 spans 12 amino acids. The CDR3 DNA sequence: TGTGCCAGCAGTGGGGGGGATACTGAAGCTTTCTTT. Protein product: CASSGGDTEAFF.

This chain joins TRBV25-1 and TRBJ2-1; 9 bases fit TRBD2. The V gene end was trimmed by 8 bases and the J gene end by 4 bases; junction bases not matched to a gene: 15. This CDR3 comprises 17 residues. Germline V gives CDR1 MGHDK, CDR2 SYGVNS. This chain's CDR3 is CASGVAGVSSGYNEQFF. In nucleotides, the CDR3 is TGTGCCAGCGGGGTAGCGGGAGTCAGTTCCGGGTACAATGAGCAGTTCTTC.